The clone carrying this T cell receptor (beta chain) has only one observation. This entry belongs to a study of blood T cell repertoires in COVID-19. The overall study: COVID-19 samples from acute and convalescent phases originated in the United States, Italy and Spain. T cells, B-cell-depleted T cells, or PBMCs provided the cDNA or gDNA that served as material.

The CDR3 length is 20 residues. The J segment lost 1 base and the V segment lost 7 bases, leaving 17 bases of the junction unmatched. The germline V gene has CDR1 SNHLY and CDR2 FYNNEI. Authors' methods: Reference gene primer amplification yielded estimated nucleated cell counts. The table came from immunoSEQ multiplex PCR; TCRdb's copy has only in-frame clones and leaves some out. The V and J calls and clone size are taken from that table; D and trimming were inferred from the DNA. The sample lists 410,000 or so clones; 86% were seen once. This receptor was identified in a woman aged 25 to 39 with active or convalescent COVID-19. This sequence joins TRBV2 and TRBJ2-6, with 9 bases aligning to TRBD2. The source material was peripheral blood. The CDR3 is CASNTPGLAPSWSGANVLTF. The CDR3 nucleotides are TGTGCCAGCAACACTCCGGGACTAGCCCCATCATGGTCTGGGGCCAACGTCCTGACTTTC.